The 20 T cell receptor beta chains below all came from one sample that was sequenced in a study of blood T cell repertoires in COVID-19. Sequencing was performed with immunoSEQ multiplex PCR; in TCRdb, only in-frame clones are kept and a portion is missing. The sample lists about 220,000 clones, around 80% occurring once. Sample: peripheral blood. The source is a man aged 35-49 years who had recovered from COVID-19.

V is TRBV3-1 (or the pseudogene TRBV3-2) and J is TRBJ2-2, with TRBD1 matching over 9 bases. Per the germline V gene, CDR1 is LGHDT and CDR2 is YNNKEL (reference sequence). The V segment lost 2 bases and the J segment 4 bases; nucleotides outside the gene matches: 5. This CDR3 comprises 16 residues. This CDR3 reads CASSQTGGAGTGELFF. Here the CDR3 DNA reads TGTGCCAGCAGCCAAACAGGGGGCGCGGGCACCGGGGAGCTGTTTTTT.

This sequence joins TRBV7-2 and TRBJ1-6; D unclear. The CDR3 loop spans 15 amino acids. Germline CDR1 SGHTA, CDR2 FQGNSA. Trimming took 0 bases from V and 6 from J, leaving 9 bases between them. CDR3: CASSLAPQINSPLHF. For the CDR3, the DNA is TGTGCCAGCAGCTTAGCCCCACAGATTAATTCACCCCTCCACTTT. Full variable domain (rest looked up from reference TRBV7-2 and TRBJ1-6): GAGVSQSPSNKVTEKGKDVELRCDPISGHTALYWYRQSLGQGLEFLIYFQGNSAPDKSGLPSDRFSAERTGGSVSTLTIQRTQQEDSAVYLCASSLAPQINSPLHFGNGTRLTVT.

The V call is TRBV5-6, the J call TRBJ2-1; 7 nucleotides agree with TRBD2. The CDR3 is 13 amino acids. Trimming cost V 4 bases and J 15 bases; bases outside gene matches: 13. CDR1 and CDR2 (germline): SGHDT, YYEEEE. The CDR3 protein is CASSPTSTPARFF. CDR3 DNA: TGTGCCAGCAGCCCGACTAGCACCCCAGCGCGGTTCTTC.

This rearrangement joins TRBV7-2 to TRBJ2-4; TRBD2 matches 14 bases. The CDR3 extends over 19 amino acids. V gave up 5 bases and J gave up 2 bases; unmatched junction bases: 11. CDR1 is SGHTA and CDR2 is FQGNSA in the germline V gene. The CDR3 region has the DNA TGTGCCAGCAGCATCTCGCCGGGACTAGCGGGAGCAACCAAAAACATTCAGTACTTC. Translated, it gives CASSISPGLAGATKNIQYF.

V gene TRBV2 combines with J gene TRBJ1-6; D is perhaps TRBD1 (5 bases). The V gene's germline CDR1 is SNHLY and CDR2 FYNNEI. The CDR3 extends over 13 amino acids. Trimming stripped 8 bases from V and 9 bases from J, with 14 bases between. The CDR3 region is CASLVQEISPLHF. The CDR3 DNA is TGTGCCAGCCTGGTACAGGAGATTTCACCCCTCCACTTT.

This chain joins TRBV6-5 and TRBJ1-1, with 9 bases fitting TRBD1. The CDR3 length is 15 residues. Germline loops: CDR1 MNHEY, CDR2 SVGAGI. J gave up 0 bases and V 7 bases, and 6 bases lay outside the gene matches. CDR3 sequence (DNA): TGTGCCAGCACTCGGACAGGGGCGATGAACACTGAAGCTTTCTTT. It yields the protein CASTRTGAMNTEAFF.

J is TRBJ2-5 and V is TRBV6-2 or TRBV6-3; D is ambiguous. Trimming took off 6 bases at V and 4 bases at J, with 9 bases between the two ends. There are 12 residues in the CDR3. CDR1 and CDR2 (germline): MNHEY, SVGEGT. Here the CDR3 DNA reads TGTGCCAGCAGCAGACTCGTAGAGACCCAGTACTTC. Translated, it gives CASSRLVETQYF.

The chain combines TRBV12-3 or TRBV12-4 with TRBJ1-2; unclear D gene. V lost 6 bases and J lost 5, with 10 bases in between. The CDR3 totals 12 residues. The CDR3 nucleotides read TGTGCCAGCAGCGCTGCCACATATGGCTACACCTTC. This encodes CASSAATYGYTF.

The chain employs TRBV7-2 and TRBJ2-5, with 10 bases lining up with TRBD2. The CDR3 contains 15 residues. V gave up 1 base and J gave up 5 bases; unmatched junction bases: 4. Per the germline V gene, CDR1 is SGHTA and CDR2 is FQGNSA. The CDR3 protein is CASSLGLAGGETQYF. Written as DNA, the CDR3 is TGTGCCAGCAGCTTAGGACTAGCGGGCGGTGAGACCCAGTACTTC.

The rearrangement joins TRBV30 to TRBJ1-2; D unclear. The germline gives CDR1 GTSNPN, CDR2 SVGIG (reference sequence). Trimming cost V 2 bases and J 2 bases, with 3 bases left between them. This CDR3 is built from 11 residues. DNA of the CDR3: TGTGCCTGGAGTACAAACTATGGCTACACCTTC. Encoded protein: CAWSTNYGYTF.

Here the CDR3 reads CASSYLAGVYEQYF. CDR3 coding DNA: TGTGCCAGCAGCTATCTAGCGGGAGTGTACGAGCAGTACTTC. The chain joins TRBV7-2 to TRBJ2-7; 10 bases are shared with TRBD2. V shed 4 bases and J 4 bases; nucleotides not matched to a gene: 4. Germline-derived CDR1 and CDR2 are SGHTA and FQGNSA. CDR3 length: 14 residues. Based on the CDR3 plus reference TRBV7-2 and TRBJ2-7, the full variable domain is GAGVSQSPSNKVTEKGKDVELRCDPISGHTALYWYRQSLGQGLEFLIYFQGNSAPDKSGLPSDRFSAERTGGSVSTLTIQRTQQEDSAVYLCASSYLAGVYEQYFGPGTRLTVT.

The chain uses TRBV10-2 and TRBJ1-6; the D gene is possibly TRBD1 (5 bases). V lost 7 bases and J 8 bases, leaving 30 bases between the germline ends. The CDR3 loop spans 19 amino acids. CDR1 WSHSY and CDR2 SAAADI come from the germline V gene. This CDR3 reads CASKARQGIFRSGDSPLHF. The CDR3 coding sequence is TGCGCCAGCAAGGCTCGGCAGGGTATTTTTCGGTCGGGGGATTCACCCCTCCACTTT.

The V and J genes are TRBV5-6 and TRBJ2-1, with 7 bases matching TRBD2. This CDR3 has 18 residues. With V trimmed by 2 bases and J by 0 bases, 11 bases remained unmatched. The germline CDR1 and CDR2 sequences are SGHDT and YYEEEE. Here the CDR3 DNA reads TGTGCCAGCAGCTTAATAACCAGCGGGATGGCCTCCTACAATGAGCAGTTCTTC. Its protein is CASSLITSGMASYNEQFF.

CDR3 protein: CASSGVAGSNGDTQYF. The CDR3 DNA sequence: TGTGCCAGCAGTGGTGTAGCGGGAAGCAATGGAGATACGCAGTATTTT. V gene TRBV2 combines with J gene TRBJ2-3, with 8 bases aligning to TRBD2. The V gene's germline CDR1 is SNHLY and CDR2 FYNNEI. V dropped 4 bases and J dropped 5; count of bases not matched to a gene: 11. The CDR3 consists of 16 residues.

In its sample, this clone was seen once. The rearrangement uses TRBV5-4 and TRBJ2-1, with TRBD2 matching 9 bases. The CDR3 is 15 residues long. Germline lookup yields CDR1 SGHNT and CDR2 YYREEE (reference sequence). J was trimmed by 6 bases and V by 3 bases; bases with no gene match: 7. CDR3 DNA: TGTGCCAGCAGCTGGGGCGGGGGGGGACCCAATGAGCAGTTCTTC. It codes for CASSWGGGGPNEQFF.

This rearrangement joins TRBV12-5 to TRBJ1-1; 10 bases align to TRBD1. J gave up 10 bases and V 0 bases, and 11 bases lay outside the gene matches. From germline, CDR1 is LGHNT and CDR2 FRNRAP. CDR3 length: 16 residues. Written as DNA, the CDR3 is TGTGCTAGTGGTTTGGTCTTAACCGGGACAGGGGTTTCAGCTTTCTTT. It translates to CASGLVLTGTGVSAFF.

The J gene is TRBJ1-2, the V gene TRBV9, with TRBD1 matching over 9 bases. Unmatched junction bases numbered 13, after V lost 0 bases and J lost 4 bases. CDR1 and CDR2 (germline): SGDLS, YYNGEE. CDR3 length: 18 residues. The CDR3 coding sequence is TGTGCCAGCAGCGTAGTGTCGGGACAGGGTATTCGGGGCTATGGCTACACCTTC. It codes for CASSVVSGQGIRGYGYTF.

The chain employs TRBV27 and TRBJ2-5; no clear D. Trimming took off 2 bases at V and 3 bases at J, with 7 bases between the two ends. The CDR3 is 13 amino acids. Germline assignment: CDR1 MNHEY and CDR2 SMNVEV (reference sequence). The CDR3 is CASSLTGKETQYF. In DNA form, the CDR3 reads TGTGCCAGCAGTTTAACGGGTAAAGAGACCCAGTACTTC.

The V gene is TRBV7-2, the J gene TRBJ2-5; D is uncertain. There are 13 residues in the CDR3. Trimming took 0 bases from V and 5 from J, leaving 7 bases between them. CDR1 and CDR2 (germline): SGHTA, FQGNSA. CDR3 protein: CASSLAPRETQYF. The CDR3 bases are TGTGCCAGCAGCTTAGCTCCGAGGGAGACCCAGTACTTC.

This clone was counted once. The chain combines TRBV30 with TRBJ1-3; 10 nucleotides align to TRBD1. The germline CDR1 and CDR2 sequences are GTSNPN and SVGIG (reference sequence). V trimming: 2 bases; J trimming: 8 bases; junction bases outside the gene matches: 6. The CDR3 is made up of 14 amino acids. CDR3 bases: TGTGCCTGGAGTCCGCGGGACAGGGGACACACCATATATTTT. Its protein product is CAWSPRDRGHTIYF.